The TCR beta chain under discussion was sequenced for a study of blood T cell repertoires in COVID-19. Using immunoSEQ multiplex PCR, the repertoire was profiled, and TCRdb retains in-frame clones only, with some absent. The sample consists of more than 300,000 clones, less than 90% of them appearing once. V dropped 3 bases and J dropped 6 bases, with 15 bases sitting between them. Germline loops: CDR1 SEHNR, CDR2 FQNEAQ (reference sequence). The CDR3 is 15 amino acids. The chain couples TRBV7-9 to TRBJ2-1, with TRBD2 as a possible D gene (6 bases). The clonotype was recovered from a woman in her forties or fifties who had recovered from COVID-19. Material for sequencing was PBMCs or T cells enriched from blood (not recorded which). CDR3 sequence (DNA): TGTGCCAGCAGCTTGGTGGGGGGAGCCTCCAATGAGCAGTTCTTC. Amino acid sequence: CASSLVGGASNEQFF.